The source of this T cell receptor (beta chain) is a study of cytomegalovirus exposure and HLA in healthy donors (dated by TCRdb to between 2016 and 2019). For the study in its entirety: In an earlier analysis of several hundred of the donors, around 290 Gb of sequence data and approximately 120 million unique TCR beta sequences from about 179 million T cells were reported. Across around 400 genotyped donors of the cohort, an average of about 240,000 unique TCR beta nucleotide sequences per donor were sequenced, and roughly 20% of those sequences were non-productive. Genome-wide SNP genotypes for about 65% of the roughly 700 donors were used in a later genetic analysis, which treated that subset as a discovery cohort. To predict cytomegalovirus infection status, the study combined high-throughput TCR immunosequencing, statistical association of individual TCRs with disease status, and machine learning. Among the 398 genotyped donors, under 90% belonged to the genetic ancestry cluster associated with self-reported Caucasian donors. In a later analysis, previously published TCR beta repertoires from hundreds of donors were re-analyzed and high-resolution HLA genotyping was added so that TCR occurrence patterns could be studied. To decide whether each TCR beta V gene segment behaved as functional or pseudogenic, an earlier analysis of nearly 600 of the donors relied on high-throughput TCR beta sequencing. The number of typed donors differed by locus: about 620-630 for A, B, C, DRB1 and DQB1; some 500 for DQA1; some 590 for DPA1; and approximately 450 for DPB1. Every discovery cohort repertoire had been produced on one sequencing platform. Besides the first cohort of approximately 670 subjects, a separate validation cohort made up of some 110 different subjects was used. The aim of the study was to test whether cataloging public T cell receptors could identify signatures of past pathogen exposure. Roughly 300 gigabases of sequencing data and approximately 91 million unique TCR sequences made up an early release that covered roughly 670 HLA-typed donors. The T cell repertoires of some 700 subjects were profiled by immunosequencing and related to cytomegalovirus serostatus. In the later analysis, no new phenotypic data were used to find candidate immune exposures; instead, reliance was placed on TCR beta sequences and their occurrence across donors. Donor age, sex, ethnicity and CMV serostatus were collected together with the repertoire data. Because of strong linkage in the cohort, roughly five DR-DQ haplotypes were treated as single units for association and clustering. Class I and class II HLA loci were covered by the typing at four-digit resolution. Broad study findings and their caveats: In a later analysis, most CMV-associated TCR beta chains were found to appear HLA-restricted, with HLA associations seemingly driven largely by CMV exposure. Three of the identified cytomegalovirus-associated TCR beta chains were confirmed in vitro to be specific for cytomegalovirus antigens. An association between a missense DCLRE1C variant and V-gene and J-gene trimming of TCR beta chains was found in a later genetic analysis and replicated in an independent cohort. A later analysis reported that several top co-occurrence clusters appeared linked to parvovirus B19, influenza, CMV and Epstein-Barr virus. Broadly in line with IMGT annotations, most TCR beta V segments showed up in productive rearrangements about 90% or about 30% of the time in an earlier analysis of several hundred of the donors. When HLA alleles, especially DR and DQ, strongly co-occurred, attributing TCR associations to individual alleles was difficult. A total of fewer than 200 TCR beta chains were listed by the study as associated with cytomegalovirus. Across donors, most TCR sequences were observed very rarely, whereas some public TCRs were present in many individuals. Because the 87-base-pair reads could not distinguish some IMGT-functional V segments, including TRBV6-2 and TRBV6-3, those segments were excluded. Immune exposure information for the cohort was limited to CMV serostatus. Sequencing depth was assumed to be roughly uniform across donors in the presence/absence analyses, though that assumption may not hold. In a later analysis, the rate of TCR association differed among HLA loci, with DRB1 alleles having the most associated TCRs and HLA-C alleles having the fewest. In this cohort, only TCR beta chains were sequenced, and detectable features were limited by the absence of alpha or paired-chain data. Specific HLA alleles were associated with 15,000 to 20,000 TCR beta sequences at a false discovery rate of 0.05 in a later analysis. The sequencing pipeline was judged likely to have produced a cluster of highly shared sequence variants as a technical artifact. In a later analysis, HLA-associated TCR beta chains were found to be more clonally expanded and to have lower generation probabilities than equally common non-associated chains. The earlier analysis of approximately 560 of the donors excluded some 16 rarely observed V segments, including chromosome 9 orphons, because counts were too low. Cytomegalovirus status was reported to be diagnosed by the classifier with high specificity and sensitivity in both the original and validation cohorts. Linkage disequilibrium might explain the correlated functional status among segregating V segments, but an unknown experimental factor could not be ruled out. A further reported finding was that TCR beta sequences accurately predicted the HLA-A and HLA-B alleles for most subjects in the first cohort. The authors suggested that the approach could potentially be generalized to other disease states and immunological phenotypes. Compared with the roughly 670-donor mean, donors in an Asian-associated ancestry cluster had fewer N-insertions in productive TCRs, according to a later genetic analysis. Because HLA typing was missing for some donors at each locus, association tests included only the typed subset.

This clone was recorded once. The antigen it binds to is not known. Base quality data are lacking; no much larger clone is found one base away. V sheds 2 bases and J sheds 7 bases, leaving 14 bases between their ends. Its CDR3 holds 13 amino acids, cysteine through phenylalanine. Only CDR3 DNA is held: 39 bases, read in frame from base 1. CDR1 and CDR2, looked up from the germline V gene, are SQVTM and ANQGSEA. The cohort comprised hundreds of healthy bone marrow donors. All cohort members were sampled while nominally healthy, although unrecorded immune exposures were likely present. The donor tested CMV seronegative and was one of the 352 seronegative cohort members. A peripheral blood sample was collected from each donor, and TCR beta sequencing was performed on peripheral blood mononuclear cells. The Qiagen DNeasy Blood Extraction Kit was used to extract genomic DNA from the blood cell samples. Receptors were amplified or captured by the immunoSEQ multiplex PCR assay. For the multiplex PCR, a mixture combining 60 forward primers for TCR Vbeta segments and 13 reverse primers for TCR Jbeta segments was used. Amplification of the CDR3 region of rearranged TCR beta genes was performed with a multiplex PCR assay on genomic DNA. The amplified TCR beta libraries were sequenced on the Illumina HiSeq System as 87-base-pair reads. Under the source paper's analysis protocol: Across the 700 or so repertoires, a later analysis counted some 80 million unique TCR beta chains, about 10 million of which were shared by at least two donors. Raw reads were error-corrected and collapsed into unique sequences with a nearest-neighbor algorithm that merged closely related sequences to remove PCR and sequencing errors. CDR3 sequences were aligned to IMGT reference sequences to assign V, D and J gene segments. Each retained sequence needed at least a six-nucleotide match to both a V gene segment and a J gene segment. Rearrangements were called productive when the CDR3 lacked stop codons and stayed in frame with V and J; all others were non-productive. Following IMGT convention, CDR3 was defined as the stretch from the second conserved V-encoded cysteine to the conserved J-encoded phenylalanine. The earlier analysis of 587 of the donors excluded any sequence lacking an unambiguous match to a single V gene segment. An earlier analysis of approximately 590 of the donors called V segments functional above 56.7% productive rearrangements and segregating when the between-donor standard deviation exceeded 5%. A statistical classification framework was built to diagnose cytomegalovirus status from the catalog of TCR beta chain sequences. In a later analysis, V and J genes were assigned by comparing TCR nucleotide sequences against IMGT/GENE-DB human TR gene sequences. Using the TCRdist pipeline, a later analysis assigned CDR3 sequences along with most-parsimonious VDJ recombination scenarios. A later analysis defined each TCR beta chain by its CDR3 amino acid sequence plus V-gene family, and excluded reads lacking a unique V-gene family. A later analysis removed 550 to 650 highly shared, low-generation-probability nucleotide sequences to deal with suspected cross-contamination and a sequencing artifact. In a later analysis, a clonal expansion index for each public chain was calculated from normalized within-repertoire ranks of inferred template counts. In a later analysis, generation probabilities were computed with a VDJ recombination model fitted to out-of-frame rearrangements, and the resulting probabilities were checked against IGoR. Hypergeometric tests were used in a later analysis to score TCR-TCR, TCR-HLA and TCR-CMV co-occurrence, with a repertoire-size bias correction applied to the TCR pairs. False discovery rates were estimated in a later analysis by permuting HLA or CMV assignments 20 times. In a later analysis, co-occurring TCRs were grouped using DBSCAN, and TCRdist sequence similarity was added for clustering within HLA-allele-positive subsets. For co-occurrence clustering, repertoires with fewer than 30,000 or more than 120,000 public chains were excluded, along with 4 to 6 repertoires with anomalous nucleotide sharing. TCRdb took over this immuneACCESS table, retaining in-frame rearrangements with V and J assigned. Such tables are incomplete; in checked studies, under half of the missing clones stem from an unresolved V gene, and the remainder is unexplained. From that table come the V and J calls and clone size; the DNA was used to work out D and trimming. For this sample there are 84,000 or so clones; over 70% appear just once. In total, the top ten clones hold roughly 1.9% of the sample.

Input material: PBMCs. This receptor was obtained from a boy aged 5-17 years in good health and CMV-seronegative. The chain couples TRBV29-1 to TRBJ1-2; TRBD1 could be the D gene, as 5 bases match. The CDR3 reads as follows: CSVEPQGGPGYTF. The DNA is as follows: TGCAGCGTTGAACCCCAGGGTGGCCCTGGCTACACCTTC.